The 19 T cell receptor beta chains in this list originate from one sample, sequenced in a study of cytomegalovirus exposure and HLA in healthy donors. PCR was performed using 60 Vbeta and 13 Jbeta primers. The repertoire was sequenced with immunoSEQ multiplex PCR; TCRdb's copy has only in-frame clones and lacks some. The sample yields around 120,000 clones, around 75% seen once. Sequenced: PBMCs. These receptors were taken from a woman aged 45 to 65 in good health and CMV-seropositive.

This clone was observed many times. The chain employs TRBV21-1 and TRBJ2-7; TRBD2, the D gene given by the table, was not confirmed from the DNA. TRBV21-1 is a listed pseudogene. The CDR3 extends over 16 amino acids. CDR3 region: CASFFPGEGLSYEQYF. The DNA for the CDR3 is TGTGCCAGCTTCTTCCCCGGGGAGGGTCTTAGCTACGAGCAGTACTTC.

A single count supports this clone. The chain combines TRBV5-1 with TRBJ2-5; D is possibly TRBD2 (6 bases). This CDR3 is 15 amino acids long. Germline-derived CDR1 and CDR2 are SGHRS and YFSETQ. The V and J ends lost 0 bases and 3 bases respectively, with 12 bases between them. The CDR3 protein is CASSLVGGLEETQYF. The CDR3 nucleotides are TGCGCCAGCAGCTTGGTGGGAGGCTTGGAAGAGACCCAGTACTTC.

CDR3 DNA sequence: TGTGCCAGCAGCTCTCCGACAGAAACTTTAACTGAAGCTTTCTTT. Its protein is CASSSPTETLTEAFF. The chain is built from TRBV7-6 and TRBJ1-1, with a possible D match to TRBD1 (5 bases). CDR1 and CDR2 from the germline V gene are SGHVS and FNYEAQ. The CDR3 runs to 15 residues. V was trimmed by 4 bases and J by 5 bases, leaving 17 bases between them.

The V and J genes are TRBV7-8 and TRBJ1-2; no clear D. The CDR3 has 16 residues. Trimming left V 4 bases short and J 4 bases short, with 19 bases between. Germline V gene lookup returns CDR1 SGHVS and CDR2 FQNEAQ. CDR3 sequence (DNA): TGTGCCAGCAGCTCCGGGGTAGGATCCACTCGCTATGGCTACACCTTC. It specifies CASSSGVGSTRYGYTF. Based on the CDR3 plus reference TRBV7-8 and TRBJ1-2, the full variable domain is GAGVSQSPRYKVAKRGQDVALRCDPISGHVSLFWYQQALGQGPEFLTYFQNEAQLDKSGLPSDRFFAERPEGSVSTLKIQRTQQEDSAVYLCASSSGVGSTRYGYTFGSGTRLTVV.

The V call is TRBV2, the J call TRBJ1-2; the D gene is possibly TRBD1 (6 bases). V dropped 10 bases and J dropped 4 bases, with 19 bases sitting between them. Germline values: CDR1 SNHLY, CDR2 FYNNEI. The CDR3 contains 14 residues. In DNA, the CDR3 is TGTGCCACAGGAGGGGGGGGGCGAGGCTATGGCTACACCTTC. Protein product: CATGGGGRGYGYTF.

The chain uses TRBV7-9 and TRBJ2-3, with 8 bases aligning to TRBD2. CDR3 length equals 16 residues. Germline loops: CDR1 SEHNR, CDR2 FQNEAQ (reference sequence). V gave up 1 base and J gave up 1 base; unmatched junction bases: 4. CDR3 residues: CASSLDLAGRTDTQYF. The DNA of the CDR3 is TGTGCCAGCAGCTTAGATCTAGCGGGTCGCACAGATACGCAGTATTTT.

The V and J genes are TRBV2 and TRBJ2-5, with 8 nucleotides matching TRBD2. V was pared by 7 bases and J by 2 bases, with 15 bases of the junction left unmatched. The CDR3 runs to 17 residues. CDR1 and CDR2 (germline): SNHLY, FYNNEI. CDR3 bases: TGTGCCAGCAAGGAGAGGCGGGGGGCGGGAGCTCAAGAGACCCAGTACTTC. This gives the protein CASKERRGAGAQETQYF.

The genes are TRBV11-2 and TRBJ1-5, with D perhaps matching TRBD1 (5 bases). V lost 5 bases, J lost 4 bases, and 9 bases lay in between. Germline CDR1 and CDR2: SGHAT and FQNNGV. The CDR3 consists of 13 residues. The CDR3 loop is CASSLTENQPQHF. The CDR3 DNA is TGTGCCAGCAGCCTGACAGAGAATCAGCCCCAGCATTTT.

This chain links TRBV9 with TRBJ2-2; D not certain. V shed 3 bases and J shed 7 bases, with 19 bases lying between them. This CDR3 has 16 amino acids. Germline V lookup: CDR1 SGDLS, CDR2 YYNGEE. The CDR3 DNA reads TGTGCCAGCAGCGAATTCGGCCCACGGCCGGGCGGGGAGCTGTTTTTT. Translating gives CASSEFGPRPGGELFF.

The chain couples TRBV5-4 to TRBJ1-2; tentatively, D is TRBD1 (5 bases). Deletions cut 0 bases from V and 6 bases from J, with 15 bases between. Germline CDR1 and CDR2: SGHNT and YYREEE (reference sequence). The CDR3 is made up of 15 amino acids. This chain's CDR3 is CASSLVIGVVNGYTF. The CDR3 DNA is TGTGCCAGCAGCTTGGTAATAGGGGTAGTTAATGGCTACACCTTC.

This sequence joins TRBV2 and TRBJ2-7; 11 positions agree with TRBD2. The CDR3 runs to 13 residues. Germline V lookup: CDR1 SNHLY, CDR2 FYNNEI. V lost 6 bases to trimming and J lost 9 bases; unmatched junction nucleotides: 7. CDR3 protein: CASSGGTSGLQYF. The DNA of the CDR3 is TGTGCCAGCAGCGGGGGGACTAGCGGCTTGCAGTACTTC.

The rearrangement uses TRBV29-1 and TRBJ2-1; TRBD1 is a possible D gene (6 bases). Germline CDR1 is SQVTM and CDR2 is ANQGSEA. CDR3 length: 13 residues. V was clipped by 4 bases and J by 1 base, with 8 bases between them. The CDR3 sequence is CSVVRGSYNEQFF. CDR3 bases: TGCAGCGTTGTTAGGGGGTCCTACAATGAGCAGTTCTTC.

The genes are TRBV29-1 and TRBJ1-4, with D maybe TRBD1 (6 bases). Germline CDR1 and CDR2: SQVTM and ANQGSEA. The CDR3 spans 14 residues. The CDR3 loop reads CNVGRGSLNEKLFF. CDR3 nucleotides: TGCAACGTGGGCAGGGGCTCCCTAAATGAAAAACTGTTTTTT.

This CDR3 is CASSPRGIGGYTF. The DNA for the CDR3 is TGTGCCAGCTCACCACGGGGCATCGGGGGCTACACCTTC. V usage is TRBV18 and J usage is TRBJ1-2, with D possibly being TRBD1 (5 bases). CDR3 length: 13 residues. Trimming removed 1 base from V and 8 bases from J, with 11 bases in between. Germline assignment: CDR1 KGHSH and CDR2 LQKENI.

The rearrangement joins TRBV19 to TRBJ2-5, with D unclear. TRBJ2-7 matches the DNA end more closely, so the J call is doubtful. The CDR3 is 12 residues long. The germline CDR1 and CDR2 sequences are LNHDA and SQIVND (reference sequence). CDR3 coding DNA: TGTGCCAGTAGTCCTCATCCCTACGAGCAGTACTTC. Amino acids: CASSPHPYEQYF.

This clone was seen a single time. The chain has TRBV9 and TRBJ2-1, with D maybe TRBD1 (6 bases). The CDR3 is 15 amino acids. V lost 1 base and J lost 5, with 13 bases in between. Germline CDR1 is SGDLS and CDR2 is YYNGEE. This CDR3 is CASSVYWGRHNEQFF. In nucleotides, the CDR3 is TGTGCCAGCAGCGTATACTGGGGGCGACACAATGAGCAGTTCTTC. Using reference TRBV9 and TRBJ2-1 for the parts outside the CDR3, the full variable domain is DSGVTQTPKHLITATGQRVTLRCSPRSGDLSVYWYQQSLDQGLQFLIQYYNGEERAKGNILERFSAQQFPDLHSELNLSSLELGDSALYFCASSVYWGRHNEQFFGPGTRLTVL.

This chain joins TRBV4-3 and TRBJ1-1; D unclear. Trimming removed 3 bases from V and 0 bases from J, with 8 bases in between. CDR1 and CDR2 (germline): LGHNA, YSLEER. This CDR3 has 14 amino acids. CDR3 DNA: TGCGCCAGCAGCCAGACAAGGATGAACACTGAAGCTTTCTTT. Protein sequence: CASSQTRMNTEAFF.

Regarding this clone: Given a much more abundant clone one base away, this may be a read error. The V call is TRBV9, the J call TRBJ2-1; a possible D gene is TRBD2 (6 bases). The length of the CDR3 is 10 residues. V dropped 7 bases and J dropped 9 bases, with 8 bases sitting between them. CDR1 SGDLS and CDR2 YYNGEE come from the germline V gene. The CDR3 loop reads CASGGSEQFF. The CDR3, as DNA: TGTGCCAGCGGGGGGAGTGAGCAGTTCTTC.

This clone was observed a few times. The genes are TRBV4-1 and TRBJ1-1, with 9 bases lining up with TRBD1. The CDR3 length is 15 residues. Germline-derived CDR1 and CDR2 are MGHRA and YSYEKL. The junction had 5 bases not matched to a gene; V was cut back by 4 bases and J by 2 bases. The CDR3 sequence: CASSLQQGANTEAFF. CDR3 bases: TGCGCCAGCAGCCTACAACAGGGGGCAAACACTGAAGCTTTCTTT.